Presented here are 9 T cell receptor beta chains from one specimen sequenced in a study of glioma-infiltrating T cells after dendritic cell vaccination. The table came from immunoSEQ multiplex PCR; TCRdb's copy has only in-frame clones and leaves some out. The sample includes some 100,000 clones, about 85% of them seen just once. Specimen: blood, collected before dendritic cell vaccination. These receptors all stem from a human donor with glioblastoma.

This chain links TRBV6-5 with TRBJ2-5; TRBD1 matches at 8 bases. Trimming removed 0 bases from V and 4 bases from J; junction bases left unmatched: 1. The germline gives CDR1 MNHEY, CDR2 SVGAGI. The CDR3 length is 14 residues. CDR3 nucleotide sequence: TGTGCCAGCAGTTACTCGACAGGGGTAGAGACCCAGTACTTC. Protein: CASSYSTGVETQYF.

V is TRBV11-2 and J is TRBJ2-6; 7 bases are shared with TRBD1. The germline CDR1 and CDR2 sequences are SGHAT and FQNNGV. The trim removed 7 bases at V and 0 bases at J, leaving 6 bases unmatched. The CDR3 covers 16 residues. CDR3 amino acids: CASTGTVSSGANVLTF. The DNA for the CDR3 is TGTGCCAGCACCGGGACAGTCAGCTCTGGGGCCAACGTCCTGACTTTC.

This clone occurred once. The chain has TRBV7-9 and TRBJ2-7; D not resolved. The CDR3 sequence is 11 residues long. Per germline, CDR1 SEHNR and CDR2 FQNEAQ (reference sequence). V was trimmed by 4 bases and J by 6 bases, leaving 7 bases between them. The CDR3 nucleotides read TGTGCCAGCAGCTCCACCGGCGAGCAGTACTTC. It translates to CASSSTGEQYF.

The chain links TRBV5-1 to TRBJ1-5; D is ambiguous. There are 13 residues in the CDR3. V was trimmed by 0 bases and J by 5 bases, leaving 6 bases between them. CDR1 is SGHRS, CDR2 YFSETQ, per germline. CDR3 residues: CASSLGGDQPQHF. The CDR3 DNA sequence: TGCGCCAGCAGCTTGGGCGGGGATCAGCCCCAGCATTTT. Looking up the rest from reference TRBV5-1 and TRBJ1-5 gives the full variable domain: KAGVTQTPRYLIKTRGQQVTLSCSPISGHRSVSWYQQTPGQGLQFLFEYFSETQRNKGNFPGRFSGRQFSNSRSEMNVSTLELGDSALYLCASSLGGDQPQHFGDGTRLSIL.

This clone was seen only once. This sequence joins TRBV5-6 and TRBJ2-7; 8 bases agree with TRBD1. With 2 bases clipped from V and 2 bases from J, the junction kept 6 bases outside the gene matches. CDR1 is SGHDT and CDR2 is YYEEEE in the germline V gene. This CDR3 comprises 15 residues. The CDR3 DNA is TGTGCCAGCAGCTTCTGGGACAGGAGGACCTACGAGCAGTACTTC. Translation gives CASSFWDRRTYEQYF.

V and J are TRBV6-1 and TRBJ2-7; TRBD1 is a possible D gene (5 bases). The CDR3 runs 14 residues. The V gene lost 6 bases and the J gene lost 4 bases, with 16 bases spanning the gap. Germline CDR1 reads MNHNS; CDR2 reads SASEGT. CDR3 in DNA: TGTGCCAGCAGCAGACAGACGCTATCGTACGAGCAGTACTTC. It is translated as CASSRQTLSYEQYF.

The chain carries TRBV12-5 and TRBJ1-5; no definite D call. Germline-derived CDR1 and CDR2 are LGHNT and FRNRAP. This CDR3 has 16 amino acids. Trimming removed 1 base from V and 7 bases from J, with 17 bases in between. The CDR3 bases are TGTGCTAGTGGTTTGGAGGCCGGGGATCCAGGCCAGCCCCAGCATTTT. Residues: CASGLEAGDPGQPQHF. Full variable domain (remainder filled in from reference TRBV12-5 and TRBJ1-5): DARVTQTPRHKVTEMGQEVTMRCQPILGHNTVFWYRQTMMQGLELLAYFRNRAPLDDSGMPKDRFSAEMPDATLATLKIQPSEPRDSAVYFCASGLEAGDPGQPQHFGDGTRLSIL.

This clone appeared a single time. The chain is built from TRBV29-1 and TRBJ2-2; possibly TRBD2 for D (6 bases). From germline, CDR1 is SQVTM and CDR2 ANQGSEA. V lost 6 bases and J 1 base, leaving 24 bases between the germline ends. The CDR3 sequence is 18 residues long. CDR3 in amino acids: CSVAGGPGRIWNTGELFF. The CDR3 nucleotides are TGCAGCGTAGCCGGAGGGCCAGGAAGGATTTGGAACACCGGGGAGCTGTTTTTT.

The chain carries TRBV5-1 and TRBJ2-2; D is uncertain. V lost 2 bases and J lost 9, with 5 bases in between. From germline, CDR1 is SGHRS and CDR2 YFSETQ. This CDR3 is 11 amino acids long. CDR3 DNA sequence: TGCGCCAGCAGCTTTCAAAGGGAGCTGTTTTTT. Its protein is CASSFQRELFF.